These 5 T cell receptor beta chains originate from one sample sequenced in a study of blood T cell repertoires in COVID-19. Profiled with immunoSEQ multiplex PCR; TCRdb holds only in-frame clones, not every one. The table shows approximately 260,000 clones, with approximately 90% occurring only once. The sequenced sample was peripheral blood. Receptors originate from a woman aged 40 to 50 with acute or convalescent COVID-19.

This clone was seen only once. The chain links TRBV14 to TRBJ1-1; a weak D match, TRBD1 (5 bases). Trimming shortened V by 0 bases and J by 4 bases, and 15 bases separated the two germline ends. The CDR3 consists of 16 residues. CDR1 is SGHDN and CDR2 is FVKESK in the germline V gene. CDR3 coding DNA: TGTGCCAGCAGCCAAGAAGGGGCAGGGTGGGTCACTGAAGCTTTCTTT. It specifies CASSQEGAGWVTEAFF.

This chain joins TRBV2 and TRBJ1-2, with D possibly matching TRBD1 (5 bases). Per germline, CDR1 SNHLY and CDR2 FYNNEI. This CDR3 spans 17 amino acids. Trimming stripped 6 bases from V and 0 bases from J, with 20 bases between. CDR3 nucleotides: TGTGCCAGCAGCGGACCCGGGACTCTTAAACCTAACTATGGCTACACCTTC. It encodes CASSGPGTLKPNYGYTF.

The chain joins TRBV7-3 to TRBJ1-3; D not certain. The V gene's germline CDR1 is SGHTA and CDR2 FQGTGA. This CDR3 has 16 residues. Trimming stripped 5 bases from V and 0 bases from J, with 14 bases between. CDR3 DNA sequence: TGTGCCAGCAGCCGAGGGAGTCCCACCTCTGGAAACACCATATATTTT. Translating gives CASSRGSPTSGNTIYF.

J is TRBJ1-5 and V is TRBV27; no clear D. The germline CDR1 and CDR2 sequences are MNHEY and SMNVEV (reference sequence). V lost 3 bases and J 0 bases, leaving 6 bases between the germline ends. CDR3 length: 14 amino acids. CDR3 in amino acids: CASSFRRSNQPQHF. CDR3 in DNA: TGTGCCAGCAGTTTTCGTCGTAGCAATCAGCCCCAGCATTTT.

This clone was recorded only once. The chain combines TRBV15 with TRBJ1-1, with D perhaps TRBD1 (6 bases). From germline, CDR1 is LNHNV and CDR2 YYDKDF (reference sequence). V was trimmed by 0 bases and J by 5 bases, leaving 13 bases between them. The CDR3 has 15 residues. CDR3 loop: CATSRDQTRGTEAFF. The CDR3 bases are TGTGCCACCAGCAGAGACCAAACTAGGGGGACTGAAGCTTTCTTT.